This entry describes one TCR beta chain. As yet, its antigen is unknown. The CDR3 runs 14 residues. Germline CDR1 reads SGHRS; CDR2 reads YFSETQ. The V end was cut by 4 bases, the J end by 2 bases, with 13 bases between. Donors were healthy Caucasian individuals from Russia aged about 6 to 90. The sample originates from a study of blood T cells in healthy people across ages. The study, taken as a whole, reports: Unsorted PBMCs prevented conclusive naive versus antigen-experienced comparison.

Combining a sample-barcoded 5' primer with a J-beta primer mix, a second PCR ran for 7 to 11 cycles. TCRdb processed the 5' RACE reads anew with MiXCR; each CDR3 protein has one entry. The sample has about a million distinct CDR3 sequences; 48% are singletons. The sequencing input was blood. The chain is built from TRBV5-1 and TRBJ2-7; perhaps TRBD1 as D (5 bases). The TCR comes from a man aged 25 to 45 in good health. The CDR3 region is CASSPQGFPYEQYF. The CDR3 region has the DNA TGCGCCAGCAGCCCTCAGGGATTCCCCTACGAGCAGTACTTC.